The rows below give T cell receptor beta chains drawn from one sample of a study of brain T cells in children with intractable seizures. The protocol was immunoSEQ multiplex PCR, while the TCRdb copy is restricted to in-frame clones and leaves out a portion. This table holds roughly 80,000 clones, around 91% found once. The sequences come from peripheral blood, collected at surgery. The receptors were gathered from a girl aged 2 to 10 with Rasmussen encephalitis and intractable seizures. CDR3s leave out the opening cysteine and the closing phenylalanine or tryptophan. D genes are given only for firm matches.

TRBV7-2	TRBJ2-3	-	14	ASTDWGGVSTDTQY
TRBV10-2	TRBJ2-1	TRBD1	12	ASSVRTGPNEQF
TRBV9	TRBJ2-1	TRBD2	13	ASSVGGLAGGEQF
TRBV28	TRBJ2-1	TRBD1	14	ASSLGGTGVYNEQF
TRBV5-6	TRBJ2-2	-	14	ASSLAGTVLTGELF
TRBV4-1	TRBJ2-1	-	12	ASSQDANSFGQF
TRBV27	TRBJ2-5	-	11	ASSFDPDRAQY
TRBV5-1	TRBJ2-1	TRBD1	12	ASSLATGPNEQF
TRBV7-2	TRBJ1-3	TRBD1	13	ASSISTGAGNTIY
TRBV7-2	TRBJ2-3	-	14	ASSLAVSAGTDTQY